This TCR beta chain was recovered during a study of cytomegalovirus exposure and HLA in healthy donors. Across the whole study: Samples from HLA-typed donors yielded approximately 88 million unique TCRs in an early data release.

The PCR was carried out with 60 Vbeta primers and 13 Jbeta primers. The protocol was immunoSEQ multiplex PCR, while the TCRdb copy is restricted to in-frame clones and leaves out a portion. The sample holds under 200,000 clones, approximately 71% seen once. Sample: PBMCs. The clonotype was recovered from a woman aged 40 to 50 in good health and CMV-seropositive.

In nucleotides, the CDR3 is TGTGCCAGCAGCGGACAGGGATGGCGTCAGCCCCAGCATTTT. Translating gives CASSGQGWRQPQHF. The chain is built from TRBV6-1 and TRBJ1-5, with 8 bases fitting TRBD1. CDR3 length: 14 residues. Germline assignment: CDR1 MNHNS and CDR2 SASEGT. V lost 6 bases, J lost 6 bases, and 7 bases stayed unmatched.